Described below is a single T cell receptor beta chain sequence and its context. Antigen: not known. The source of the sample is a study of T cell responses to AZD1222 COVID-19 vaccine. Repertoires were generated with immunoSEQ multiplex PCR, while TCRdb's copy carries only in-frame clones and drops some. Of more than 100,000 clones listed, approximately 93% are singletons. Study-wide results and limits: Donor demographics were predominantly white British with a female majority; clonal diversity may be underestimated. Nearly half of the spike-specific TCRs reportedly recognize variant regions that carry no mutations. Receipt of two AZD1222 doses was followed by a rise in Spike-specific TCR breadth and depth.

Source: peripheral blood, taken on day 0 of AZD1222 vaccination. This sequence was found in an adult in good health.

The CDR3 is CASSLGSLSSYEQYF. The CDR3 DNA reads as TGTGCCAGCAGCTTGGGGTCCCTGAGCTCCTACGAGCAGTACTTC. This sequence joins TRBV7-6 and TRBJ2-7; no reliable D call. The CDR3 sequence is 15 residues long. Trimming removed 3 bases at V and 0 bases at J, with 12 bases between. Germline V gene lookup returns CDR1 SGHVS and CDR2 FNYEAQ.